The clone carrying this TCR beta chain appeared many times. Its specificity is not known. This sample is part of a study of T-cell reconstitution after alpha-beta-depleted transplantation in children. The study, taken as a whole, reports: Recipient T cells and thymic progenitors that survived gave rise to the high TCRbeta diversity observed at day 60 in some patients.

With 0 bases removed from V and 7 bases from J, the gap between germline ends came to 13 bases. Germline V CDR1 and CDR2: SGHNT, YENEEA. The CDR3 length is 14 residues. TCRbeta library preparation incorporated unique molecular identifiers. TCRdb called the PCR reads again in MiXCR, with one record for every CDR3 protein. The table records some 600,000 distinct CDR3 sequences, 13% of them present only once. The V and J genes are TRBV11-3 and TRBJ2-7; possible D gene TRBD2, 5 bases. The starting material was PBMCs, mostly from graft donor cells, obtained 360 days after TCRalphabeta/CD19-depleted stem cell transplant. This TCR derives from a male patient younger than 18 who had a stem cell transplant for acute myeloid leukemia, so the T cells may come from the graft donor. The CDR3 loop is CASSLDPSPGEQYF. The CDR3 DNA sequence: TGTGCCAGCAGCTTAGATCCCTCGCCGGGAGAGCAGTACTTC. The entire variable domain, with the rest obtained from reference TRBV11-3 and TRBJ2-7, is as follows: EAGVVQSPRYKIIEKKQPVAFWCNPISGHNTLYWYLQNLGQGPELLIRYENEEAVDDSQLPKDRFSAERLKGVDSTLKIQPAELGDSAVYLCASSLDPSPGEQYFGPGTRLTVT.